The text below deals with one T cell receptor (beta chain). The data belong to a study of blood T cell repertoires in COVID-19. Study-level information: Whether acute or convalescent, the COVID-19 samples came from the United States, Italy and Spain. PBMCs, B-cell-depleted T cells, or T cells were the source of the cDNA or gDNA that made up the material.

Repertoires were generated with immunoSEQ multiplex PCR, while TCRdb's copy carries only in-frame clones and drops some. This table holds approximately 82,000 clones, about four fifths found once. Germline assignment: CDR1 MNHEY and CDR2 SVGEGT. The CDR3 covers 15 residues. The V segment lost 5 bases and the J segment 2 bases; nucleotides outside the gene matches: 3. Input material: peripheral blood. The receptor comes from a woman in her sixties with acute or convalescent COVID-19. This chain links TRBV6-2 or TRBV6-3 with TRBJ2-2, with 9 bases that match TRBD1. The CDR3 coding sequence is TGTGCCAGCAGTACGGGACAGGGTAACACCGGGGAGCTGTTTTTT. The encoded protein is CASSTGQGNTGELFF.